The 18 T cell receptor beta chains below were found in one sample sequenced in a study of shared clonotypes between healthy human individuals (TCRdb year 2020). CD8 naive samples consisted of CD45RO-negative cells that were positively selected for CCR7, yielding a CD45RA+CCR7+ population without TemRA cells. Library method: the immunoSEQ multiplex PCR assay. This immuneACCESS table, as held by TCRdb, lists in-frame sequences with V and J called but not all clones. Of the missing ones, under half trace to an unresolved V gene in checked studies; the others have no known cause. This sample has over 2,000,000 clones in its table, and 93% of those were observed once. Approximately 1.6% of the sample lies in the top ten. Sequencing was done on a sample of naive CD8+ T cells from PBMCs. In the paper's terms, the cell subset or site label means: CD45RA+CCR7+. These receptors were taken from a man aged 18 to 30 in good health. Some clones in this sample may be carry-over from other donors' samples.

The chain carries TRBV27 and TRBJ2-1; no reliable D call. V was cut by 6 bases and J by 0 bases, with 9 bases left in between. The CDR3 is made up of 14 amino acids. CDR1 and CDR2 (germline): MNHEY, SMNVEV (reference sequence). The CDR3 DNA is TGTGCCAGCAGGCTACCGAGCTCCTACAATGAGCAGTTCTTC. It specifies CASRLPSSYNEQFF.

DNA for the CDR3: TGTGCCTGGTCCCCTGGGGCTTTCTTT. It specifies CAWSPGAFF. The chain is built from TRBV30 and TRBJ1-1; D not resolved. Between the trimmed V and J ends, which lost 5 bases and 11 bases, there was a span of 9 bases. The CDR3 totals 9 residues. The germline gives CDR1 GTSNPN, CDR2 SVGIG (reference sequence).

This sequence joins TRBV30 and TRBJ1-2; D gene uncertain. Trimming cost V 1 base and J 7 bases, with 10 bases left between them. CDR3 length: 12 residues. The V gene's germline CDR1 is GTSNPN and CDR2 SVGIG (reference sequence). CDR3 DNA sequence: TGTGCCTGGAGTGCTTCAAACGGTGGCTACACCTTC. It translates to CAWSASNGGYTF.

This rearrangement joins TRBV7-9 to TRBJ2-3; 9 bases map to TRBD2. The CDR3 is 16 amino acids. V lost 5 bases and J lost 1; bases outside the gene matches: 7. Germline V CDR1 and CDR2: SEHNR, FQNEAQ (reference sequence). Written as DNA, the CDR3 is TGTGCCAGCAGCACAAAAGCGGGAGGTGGCACAGATACGCAGTATTTT. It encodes CASSTKAGGGTDTQYF.

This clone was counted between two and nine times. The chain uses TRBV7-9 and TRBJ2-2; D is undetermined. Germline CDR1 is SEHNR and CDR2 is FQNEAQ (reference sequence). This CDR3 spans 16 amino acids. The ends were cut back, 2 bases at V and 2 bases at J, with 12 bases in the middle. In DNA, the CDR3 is TGTGCCAGCAGCTTAACGGAGAACCTTAACACCGGGGAGCTGTTTTTT. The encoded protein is CASSLTENLNTGELFF.

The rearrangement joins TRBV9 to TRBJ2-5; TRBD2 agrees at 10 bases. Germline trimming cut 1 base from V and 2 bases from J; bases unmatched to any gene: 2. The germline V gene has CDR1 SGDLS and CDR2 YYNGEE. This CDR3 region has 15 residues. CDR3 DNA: TGTGCCAGCAGCGTATATAGCGGGAGGCAAGAGACCCAGTACTTC. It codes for CASSVYSGRQETQYF.

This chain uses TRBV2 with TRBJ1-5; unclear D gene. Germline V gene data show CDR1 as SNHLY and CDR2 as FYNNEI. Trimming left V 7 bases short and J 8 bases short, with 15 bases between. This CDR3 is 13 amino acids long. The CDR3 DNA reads TGTGCCAGCATGGACCGTGGCGGGAAGCCCCAGCATTTT. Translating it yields CASMDRGGKPQHF. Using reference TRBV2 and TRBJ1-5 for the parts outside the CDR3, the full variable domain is EPEVTQTPSHQVTQMGQEVILRCVPISNHLYFYWYRQILGQKVEFLVSFYNNEISEKSEIFDDQFSVERPDGSNFTLKIRSTKLEDSAMYFCASMDRGGKPQHFGDGTRLSIL.

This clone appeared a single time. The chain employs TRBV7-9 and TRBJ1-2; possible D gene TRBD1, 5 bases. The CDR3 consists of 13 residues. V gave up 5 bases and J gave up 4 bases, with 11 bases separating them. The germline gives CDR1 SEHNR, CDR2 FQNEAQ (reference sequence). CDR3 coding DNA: TGTGCCAGCAGCCGCGACGGGGCCTATGGCTACACCTTC. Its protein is CASSRDGAYGYTF. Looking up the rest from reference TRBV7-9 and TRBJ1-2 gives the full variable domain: DTGVSQNPRHKITKRGQNVTFRCDPISEHNRLYWYRQTLGQGPEFLTYFQNEAQLEKSRLLSDRFSAERPKGSFSTLEIQRTEQGDSAMYLCASSRDGAYGYTFGSGTRLTVV.

CDR3 sequence (DNA): TGTGCCAGCAGCCCCGGGGGCCCCAACAACCGGGGTGAAAAACTGTTTTTT. It encodes CASSPGGPNNRGEKLFF. The chain links TRBV5-6 to TRBJ1-4, with a weak D call TRBD1 (6 bases). Looked up from germline, CDR1 is SGHDT and CDR2 is YYEEEE. Trimming shortened V by 4 bases and J by 7 bases, and 23 bases separated the two germline ends. The CDR3 runs to 17 residues.

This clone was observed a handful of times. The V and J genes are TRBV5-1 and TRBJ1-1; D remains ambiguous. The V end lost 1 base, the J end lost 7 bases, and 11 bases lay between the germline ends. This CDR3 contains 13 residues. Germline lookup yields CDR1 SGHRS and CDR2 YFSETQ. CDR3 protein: CASSLLTAHEAFF. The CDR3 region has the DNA TGCGCCAGCAGCTTGTTAACCGCCCATGAAGCTTTCTTT.

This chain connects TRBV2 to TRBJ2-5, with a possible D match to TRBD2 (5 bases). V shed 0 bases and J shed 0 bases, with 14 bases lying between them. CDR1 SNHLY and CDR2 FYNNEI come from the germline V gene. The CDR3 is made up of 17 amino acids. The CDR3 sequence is CASSEALASPYQETQYF. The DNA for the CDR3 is TGTGCCAGCAGTGAAGCGCTGGCTAGCCCGTACCAAGAGACCCAGTACTTC.

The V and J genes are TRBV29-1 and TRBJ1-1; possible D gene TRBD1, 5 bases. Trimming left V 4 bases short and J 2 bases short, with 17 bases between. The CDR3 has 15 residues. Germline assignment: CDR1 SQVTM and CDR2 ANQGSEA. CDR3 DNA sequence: TGCAGCGTTGTTCAGTCGGCGGGACTCAACACTGAAGCTTTCTTT. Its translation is CSVVQSAGLNTEAFF.

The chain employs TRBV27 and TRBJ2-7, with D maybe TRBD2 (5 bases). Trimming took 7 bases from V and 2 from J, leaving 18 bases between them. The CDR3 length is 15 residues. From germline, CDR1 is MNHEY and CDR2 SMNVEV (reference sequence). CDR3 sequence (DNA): TGTGCCAGCAAGGAGGTGGGAACCTCCACCTACGAGCAGTACTTC. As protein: CASKEVGTSTYEQYF.

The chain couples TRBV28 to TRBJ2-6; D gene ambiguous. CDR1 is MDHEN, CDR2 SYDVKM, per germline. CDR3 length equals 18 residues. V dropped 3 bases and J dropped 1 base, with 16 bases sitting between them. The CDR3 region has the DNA TGTGCCAGCAGTTTCGACATCGTACGCTTGTCTGGGGCCAACGTCCTGACTTTC. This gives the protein CASSFDIVRLSGANVLTF.

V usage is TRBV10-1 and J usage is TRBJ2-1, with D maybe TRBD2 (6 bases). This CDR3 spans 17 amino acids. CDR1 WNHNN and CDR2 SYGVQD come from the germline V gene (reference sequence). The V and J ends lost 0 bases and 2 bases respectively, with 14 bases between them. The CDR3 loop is CASSESGYSGPYNEQFF. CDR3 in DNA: TGCGCCAGCAGTGAGTCCGGGTATAGCGGTCCCTACAATGAGCAGTTCTTC.

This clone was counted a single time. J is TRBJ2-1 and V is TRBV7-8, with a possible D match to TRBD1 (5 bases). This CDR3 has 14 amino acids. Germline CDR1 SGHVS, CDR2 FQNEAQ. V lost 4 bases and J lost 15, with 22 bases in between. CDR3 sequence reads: CASSSSPVGQGPFF. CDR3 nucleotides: TGTGCCAGCAGCTCAAGCCCGGTAGGGCAGGGCCCGTTCTTC.

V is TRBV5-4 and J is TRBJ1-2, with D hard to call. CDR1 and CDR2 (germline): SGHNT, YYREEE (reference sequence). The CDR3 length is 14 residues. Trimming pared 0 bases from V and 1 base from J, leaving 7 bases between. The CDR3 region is CASSLVTDNYGYTF. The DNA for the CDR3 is TGTGCCAGCAGCTTGGTGACGGATAACTATGGCTACACCTTC.

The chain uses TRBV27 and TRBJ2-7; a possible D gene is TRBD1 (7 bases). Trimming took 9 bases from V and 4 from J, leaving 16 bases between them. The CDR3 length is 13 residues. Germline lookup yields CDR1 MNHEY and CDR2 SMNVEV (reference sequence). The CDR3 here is CASQSGGSYEQYF. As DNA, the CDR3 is TGTGCCAGTCAGTCAGGGGGGTCGTACGAGCAGTACTTC.